A single sample is the source of the 14 T cell receptor beta chains below, sequenced in a study of OX40 agonist ivuxolimab in advanced cancers. Here immunoSEQ multiplex PCR was the method, and the copy in TCRdb shows in-frame clones only, minus some. The profile shows around 60,000 clones, roughly 90% of them singletons. This material consisted of CD4+ or CD8+ T cells sorted from blood, taken in a trial of the OX40 agonist ivuxolimab. These receptors were obtained from an adult with an advanced solid tumor such as melanoma, head and neck, liver or kidney cancer.

V and J are TRBV6-6 and TRBJ1-1; TRBD1 matches 7 bases. In germline, CDR1 is MNHNY, CDR2 SVGAGI (reference sequence). J gave up 6 bases and V 5 bases, and 3 bases lay outside the gene matches. This CDR3 spans 12 amino acids. The CDR3 here is CASSKGTAEAFF. As DNA, the CDR3 is TGTGCCAGCAGTAAGGGGACAGCTGAAGCTTTCTTT.

The CDR3 region is CAWGGTTGELFF. CDR3 bases: TGTGCCTGGGGAGGGACCACCGGGGAGCTGTTTTTT. The chain has TRBV30 and TRBJ2-2, with D possibly being TRBD2 (6 bases). This CDR3 has 12 amino acids. Deletions cut 5 bases from V and 4 bases from J, with 8 bases between. Per germline, CDR1 GTSNPN and CDR2 SVGIG (reference sequence).

The chain combines TRBV19 with TRBJ2-3; 13 positions agree with TRBD2. The junction had 16 bases not matched to a gene; V was cut back by 5 bases and J by 2 bases. Germline assignment: CDR1 LNHDA and CDR2 SQIVND (reference sequence). CDR3 length: 20 residues. Here the CDR3 reads CASSSGRTSGGKTLTDTQYF. The CDR3 region has the DNA TGTGCCAGTAGTTCTGGGAGGACTAGCGGGGGAAAAACTCTCACAGATACGCAGTATTTT.

The rearrangement uses TRBV25-1 and TRBJ2-3; D gene ambiguous. Germline CDR1 and CDR2: MGHDK and SYGVNS. CDR3 length: 13 residues. V gave up 3 bases and J gave up 2 bases, with 6 bases separating them. The DNA of the CDR3 is TGTGCCAGCAGTGATACTAACACAGATACGCAGTATTTT. It specifies CASSDTNTDTQYF. The full variable domain, rest sourced from reference TRBV25-1 and TRBJ2-3, is EADIYQTPRYLVIGTGKKITLECSQTMGHDKMYWYQQDPGMELHLIHYSYGVNSTEKGDLSSESTVSRIRTEHFPLTLESARPSHTSQYLCASSDTNTDTQYFGPGTRLTVL.

DNA of the CDR3: TGCGCCAGCAGCCAATCCCGACAGAGTGAAGCTTTCTTT. This encodes CASSQSRQSEAFF. V is TRBV4-1 and J is TRBJ1-1; D is perhaps TRBD1 (5 bases). The V gene lost 2 bases and the J gene lost 7 bases, with 11 bases spanning the gap. Germline CDR1 MGHRA, CDR2 YSYEKL. The CDR3 has 13 amino acids.

V gene TRBV5-1 combines with J gene TRBJ2-7; 10 bases agree with TRBD2. Germline V gene lookup returns CDR1 SGHRS and CDR2 YFSETQ. V lost 4 bases and J lost 4; bases outside the gene matches: 5. The CDR3 is made up of 14 amino acids. DNA for the CDR3: TGCGCCAGCAGCGCTTCTAGCGGGAGATACGAGCAGTACTTC. Translated, it gives CASSASSGRYEQYF.

This chain links TRBV11-3 with TRBJ2-3; the D gene is possibly TRBD1 (6 bases). V was shortened by 0 bases and J by 9 bases, with 16 bases between the two germline ends. Germline CDR1 is SGHNT and CDR2 is YENEEA. The CDR3 runs 15 residues. The DNA for the CDR3 is TGTGCCAGCAGCTTAGACAACAGGGATCGGGCAACGCAGTATTTT. It encodes CASSLDNRDRATQYF.

The V call is TRBV6-1, the J call TRBJ2-1, with 9 bases aligning to TRBD1. The V gene end was trimmed by 4 bases and the J gene end by 10 bases; junction bases not matched to a gene: 8. This CDR3 contains 14 residues. Per germline, CDR1 MNHNS and CDR2 SASEGT. The CDR3 is CASSVRDRVSEQFF. CDR3 in DNA: TGTGCCAGCAGTGTAAGGGACAGGGTAAGCGAGCAGTTCTTC.

The chain links TRBV25-1 to TRBJ2-1; TRBD2 is a possible D gene (5 bases). This CDR3 has 15 residues. Trimming removed 5 bases at V and 6 bases at J, with 17 bases between. Germline V gives CDR1 MGHDK, CDR2 SYGVNS. CDR3 sequence: CASSRDRGWANEQFF. In DNA, the CDR3 is TGTGCCAGCAGTCGGGATCGAGGGTGGGCCAATGAGCAGTTCTTC.

This chain links TRBV30 with TRBJ2-5, with TRBD2 matching 11 bases. J gave up 1 base and V 2 bases, and 3 bases lay outside the gene matches. Germline assignment: CDR1 GTSNPN and CDR2 SVGIG (reference sequence). CDR3 length: 15 residues. Here the CDR3 reads CAWSRGTSGQETQYF. DNA of the CDR3: TGTGCCTGGAGTAGGGGGACTAGCGGCCAAGAGACCCAGTACTTC.

This rearrangement joins TRBV6-1 to TRBJ1-2; a possible D gene is TRBD1 (5 bases). CDR1 MNHNS and CDR2 SASEGT come from the germline V gene. Trimming took 1 base from V and 1 from J, leaving 7 bases between them. The CDR3 totals 14 residues. The CDR3 sequence is CASSEGGNNYGYTF. In nucleotides, the CDR3 is TGTGCCAGCAGTGAAGGGGGGAATAACTATGGCTACACCTTC.

The chain has TRBV28 and TRBJ1-5, with no clear D. The ends were cut back, 4 bases at V and 3 bases at J, with 10 bases in the middle. This CDR3 has 14 residues. The V gene's germline CDR1 is MDHEN and CDR2 SYDVKM. The DNA of the CDR3 is TGTGCCAGCAGTTGGACGGGGATCAATCAGCCCCAGCATTTT. Its protein is CASSWTGINQPQHF.

V usage is TRBV5-1 and J usage is TRBJ2-7; TRBD2 matches at 13 bases. Germline V gene data show CDR1 as SGHRS and CDR2 as YFSETQ. There are 15 residues in the CDR3. The junction had 6 bases not matched to a gene; V was cut back by 4 bases and J by 5 bases. This CDR3 is CASSTGTSGIHEQYF. The CDR3 region has the DNA TGCGCCAGCAGCACGGGGACTAGCGGGATCCACGAGCAGTACTTC.

This clone has a single count. The chain uses TRBV5-6 and TRBJ1-2; D call uncertain. Germline CDR1 SGHDT, CDR2 YYEEEE. Trimming left V 0 bases short and J 3 bases short, with 9 bases between. This CDR3 has 14 amino acids. CDR3: CASSLVREDYGYTF. Here the CDR3 DNA reads TGTGCCAGCAGCTTGGTGCGGGAGGACTATGGCTACACCTTC. Together with reference TRBV5-6 and TRBJ1-2, the CDR3 gives the full variable domain: DAGVTQSPTHLIKTRGQQVTLRCSPKSGHDTVSWYQQALGQGPQFIFQYYEEEERQRGNFPDRFSGHQFPNYSSELNVNALLLGDSALYLCASSLVREDYGYTFGSGTRLTVV.